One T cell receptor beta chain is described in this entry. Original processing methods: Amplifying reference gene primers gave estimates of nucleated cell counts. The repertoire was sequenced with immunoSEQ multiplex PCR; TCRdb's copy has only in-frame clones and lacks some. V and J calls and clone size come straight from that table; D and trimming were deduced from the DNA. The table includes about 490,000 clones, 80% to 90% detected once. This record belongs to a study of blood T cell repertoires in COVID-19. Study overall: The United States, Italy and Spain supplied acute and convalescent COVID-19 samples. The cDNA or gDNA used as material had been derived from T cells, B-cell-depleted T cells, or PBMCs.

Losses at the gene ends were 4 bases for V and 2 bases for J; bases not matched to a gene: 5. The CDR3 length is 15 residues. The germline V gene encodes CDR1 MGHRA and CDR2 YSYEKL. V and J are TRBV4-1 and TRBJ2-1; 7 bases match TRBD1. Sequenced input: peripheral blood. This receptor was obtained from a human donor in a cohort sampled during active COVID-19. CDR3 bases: TGCGCCAGCAGCCGACCAAGGGGGCCCTACAATGAGCAGTTCTTC. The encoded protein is CASSRPRGPYNEQFF.